This is a list of T cell receptor beta chains from one sample in a study of shared clonotypes between healthy human individuals. TCRdb's table, derived via immunoSEQ multiplex PCR, lists solely in-frame clones and lacks some. The sample lists about 1.5 million clones; around 98% were seen once. The sequenced sample was naive CD4+ T cells sorted from blood. These receptors all come from a man in his thirties or forties in good health. CDR3s include the opening cysteine and the closing phenylalanine or tryptophan. Fields, in order: V gene, D gene, J gene, CDR3 DNA, CDR3 protein. A D gene is named only where the DNA matches it firmly.

TRBV15	NA	TRBJ2-3	TGTGCCACCAGCGCCTCTATACGGACTGGGAGTGTGGATACGCAGTATTTT	CATSASIRTGSVDTQYF
TRBV14	NA	TRBJ2-3	TGTGCCAGCAGCCCTGGGGGGTCGGGGCAGTATTTT	CASSPGGSGQYF
TRBV7-2	NA	TRBJ2-1	TGTGCCAGCAGCCCGCCGATGGCGGTCTCCTACAATGAGCAGTTCTTC	CASSPPMAVSYNEQFF
TRBV5-1	TRBD1	TRBJ2-5	TGCGCCAGCAGCTTGGCCGTGGGACAGGGGGAGACCCAGTACTTC	CASSLAVGQGETQYF
TRBV4-3	NA	TRBJ1-5	TGCGCCAGCAGCAGGGAGGTCAATCAGCCCCAGCATTTT	CASSREVNQPQHF
TRBV19	NA	TRBJ1-5	TGTGCCAGTAGTAGTCAGGGAGATAATCAGCCCCAGCATTTT	CASSSQGDNQPQHF
TRBV2	NA	TRBJ1-5	TGTGCCAGCAGTGAACTGGGTTTAAGCAATCAGCCCCAGCATTTT	CASSELGLSNQPQHF
TRBV28	NA	TRBJ1-5	TGTGCCAGCAGGCCGTCTGGGGCAGTCAATCAGCCCCAGCATTTT	CASRPSGAVNQPQHF
TRBV7-9	NA	TRBJ2-7	TGTGCCAGCAGCCCCCATCATTACGAGCAGTACTTC	CASSPHHYEQYF
TRBV6-5	NA	TRBJ1-1	TGTGCCAGCAGTTCTAGGGCAGAAGCTTTCTTT	CASSSRAEAFF
TRBV7-2	NA	TRBJ1-1	TGTGCCAGCGCAAGGGACACCGCGTCCACTGAAGCTTTCTTT	CASARDTASTEAFF
TRBV7-9	NA	TRBJ1-1	TGTGCCAGCAGCTTAAGCTTAAACACTGAAGCTTTCTTT	CASSLSLNTEAFF
TRBV18	NA	TRBJ1-5	TGTGCCAGCTCACGGGACAACAATCAGCCCCAGCATTTT	CASSRDNNQPQHF
TRBV2	NA	TRBJ1-4	TGTGCCAGCAGTAACAGGGTCGGGAGTGCAACTAATGAAAAACTGTTTTTT	CASSNRVGSATNEKLFF